This T cell receptor beta chain was sequenced during a study of blood T cell repertoires in COVID-19. Looking at the study overall: Samples of COVID-19 (acute and convalescent) were obtained from the United States, Italy and Spain.

Cohorts were determined from participant-reported clinical history. Profiling relied on immunoSEQ multiplex PCR, and the TCRdb table lists in-frame clones only, not all of them. Of around 300,000 clones in the sample, 88% are singletons; the top ten hold about 5%. Input material: PBMCs or T cells enriched from blood (not recorded which). The source of this sequence is a man aged 25-45 years who had recovered from COVID-19.

The CDR3 nucleotides read TGTGCCAGCAGCTTGGCCGGGGTAGACACCGGGGAGCTGTTTTTT. Protein sequence: CASSLAGVDTGELFF. The V and J genes are TRBV5-4 and TRBJ2-2; possible D gene TRBD2, 5 bases. The length of the CDR3 is 15 residues. Per the germline V gene, CDR1 is SGHNT and CDR2 is YYREEE (reference sequence). The V end was cut by 0 bases, the J end by 3 bases, with 9 bases between.